The clone carrying this TCR beta chain was found a few times. This sample was taken from a study of blood T cell repertoires in COVID-19. Study at large: Sites in the United States, Italy and Spain provided acute and convalescent COVID-19 samples. PBMCs, B-cell-depleted T cells, or T cells were the source of the cDNA or gDNA that made up the material.

The V gene's germline CDR1 is LNHDA and CDR2 SQIVND (reference sequence). Unmatched junction bases numbered 12, after V lost 5 bases and J lost 8 bases. The CDR3 contains 15 residues. Original handling: Reference gene primers were amplified, and this amplification served to estimate nucleated cell counts. The table came from immunoSEQ multiplex PCR; TCRdb's copy has only in-frame clones and leaves some out. That table furnishes V, J and clone size, whereas the DNA furnished D and trimming. The data contain 120,000 or so clones, 60% to 80% of them seen just once; the ten biggest clones take up around 5.5%.

The rearrangement links TRBV19 to TRBJ2-1; 7 bases align to TRBD1. The source of this sequence is a man aged 60 to 69 with acute or convalescent COVID-19. The sample comprised peripheral blood. CDR3 amino acids: CASSQLGGVLDEQFF. The CDR3 DNA reads TGTGCCAGTAGTCAGTTAGGGGGCGTTTTGGATGAGCAGTTCTTC.